These T cell receptor beta chains were read from a single sample in a study of T cell changes during pregnancy in multiple sclerosis. Some clones are missing from TCRdb's copy, which holds only in-frame ones; the method was immunoSEQ multiplex PCR. This repertoire shows about 40,000 clones, around 92% found once; its top ten account for about 0.51%. The sample consisted of CD4+ T cells from peripheral blood mononuclear cells, taken in the second trimester of pregnancy. The receptors were sampled from a female donor in good health, enrolled as a control in a pregnancy study. CDR3s include the opening cysteine and the closing phenylalanine or tryptophan. The order of the fields is CDR3 protein, CDR3 DNA, D gene, V gene, J gene, clone size. A D gene is named only where the DNA matches it firmly. A clone size is listed for some rows: how often the clone was seen (once, few, many), or a class if it is expanded.

CDR3: CASNIPGSGGYTF; DNA: TGTGCCAGCAATATTCCGGGGTCCGGTGGCTACACCTTC; D: -; V: TRBV7-8; J: TRBJ1-2; size: -
CDR3: CAWSVRGAGYGYTF; DNA: TGTGCCTGGAGTGTACGGGGGGCCGGCTATGGCTACACCTTC; D: -; V: TRBV30; J: TRBJ1-2; size: -
CDR3: CASSFRGTGLSNEQFF; DNA: TGTGCCAGCAGCTTTAGGGGGACAGGGTTGAGCAATGAGCAGTTCTTC; D: TRBD1; V: TRBV5-4; J: TRBJ2-1; size: -
CDR3: CASSLSLGRSSYNEQFF; DNA: TGTGCCAGCAGCTTAAGTCTTGGGAGGAGCTCCTACAATGAGCAGTTCTTC; D: -; V: TRBV7-2; J: TRBJ2-1; size: -
CDR3: CASSRGTGEGYTF; DNA: TGTGCCAGCAGCCGAGGGACAGGGGAAGGCTACACCTTC; D: TRBD1; V: TRBV7-9; J: TRBJ1-2; size: -
CDR3: CSATTGGGYTF; DNA: TGCAGTGCTACCACAGGGGGCGGCTACACCTTC; D: TRBD1; V: TRBV20-1; J: TRBJ1-2; size: -
CDR3: CASSQVQGSSYNSPLHF; DNA: TGCGCCAGCAGCCAAGTGCAGGGCAGCTCCTATAATTCACCCCTCCACTTT; D: -; V: TRBV4-1; J: TRBJ1-6; size: -
CDR3: CASRGGLAGNNEQFF; DNA: TGTGCCAGCAGAGGGGGACTAGCGGGAAACAATGAGCAGTTCTTC; D: TRBD2; V: TRBV6-1; J: TRBJ2-1; size: few
CDR3: CASIGQGAFEAFF; DNA: TGCGCCAGCATCGGGCAGGGGGCGTTTGAAGCTTTCTTT; D: TRBD1; V: TRBV10-2; J: TRBJ1-1; size: -
CDR3: CASSGTPVKGKLFF; DNA: TGTGCCAGCAGCGGGACTCCTGTTAAGGGAAAACTGTTTTTT; D: -; V: TRBV28; J: TRBJ1-4; size: -
CDR3: CASSLRGGANTGELFF; DNA: TGTGCCAGCAGCTTAAGGGGGGGGGCGAACACCGGGGAGCTGTTTTTT; D: TRBD2; V: TRBV7-3; J: TRBJ2-2; size: -
CDR3: CASSLGGSTEAFF; DNA: TGTGCCAGCAGCTTAGGAGGGTCGACTGAAGCTTTCTTT; D: -; V: TRBV7-2; J: TRBJ1-1; size: -
CDR3: CASSPGGAGEGEQYF; DNA: TGTGCCAGCAGCCCCGGGGGTGCGGGGGAAGGCGAGCAGTACTTC; D: TRBD2; V: TRBV7-9; J: TRBJ2-7; size: once
CDR3: CASRTAPLNTEAFF; DNA: TGTGCCAGCAGGACAGCACCGTTGAACACTGAAGCTTTCTTT; D: -; V: TRBV6-1; J: TRBJ1-1; size: -
CDR3: CASSGTSREQYF; DNA: TGTGCCAGCAGTGGGACTAGTAGGGAGCAGTACTTC; D: TRBD2; V: TRBV2; J: TRBJ2-5; size: -
CDR3: CASIVGLTPYNEQFF; DNA: TGTGCCAGCATAGTTGGGCTTACCCCCTACAATGAGCAGTTCTTC; D: -; V: TRBV6-1; J: TRBJ2-1; size: -
CDR3: CASSMSYNTDTQYF; DNA: TGTGCCAGTAGTATGTCTTACAACACAGATACGCAGTATTTT; D: -; V: TRBV19; J: TRBJ2-3; size: -
CDR3: CASSFRDRRTDTQYF; DNA: TGTGCCAGCAGTTTCCGGGACAGGAGGACAGATACGCAGTATTTT; D: TRBD1; V: TRBV27; J: TRBJ2-3; size: -
CDR3: CASSEFRVDRASSYEQYF; DNA: TGTGCCAGCAGTGAATTTAGAGTTGACAGGGCTAGCTCCTACGAGCAGTACTTC; D: TRBD1; V: TRBV6-4; J: TRBJ2-7; size: -
CDR3: CASSLQGALNTIYF; DNA: TGTGCCAGCAGCCTCCAGGGGGCTCTAAACACCATATATTTT; D: TRBD1; V: TRBV5-4; J: TRBJ1-3; size: -
CDR3: CATSRDVMGVTGHYEQYF; DNA: TGTGCCACCAGCAGAGATGTTATGGGGGTAACAGGGCACTACGAGCAGTACTTC; D: -; V: TRBV15; J: TRBJ2-7; size: -
CDR3: CASSSTSGGYNEQFF; DNA: TGTGCCAGCAGCTCCACTAGCGGGGGGTACAATGAGCAGTTCTTC; D: TRBD2; V: TRBV5-4; J: TRBJ2-1; size: once
CDR3: CASSFLRGPVNTEAFF; DNA: TGTGCCAGCAGCTTCTTAAGGGGGCCCGTGAACACTGAAGCTTTCTTT; D: TRBD1; V: TRBV7-9; J: TRBJ1-1; size: -
CDR3: CASSPRTGGNQPQHF; DNA: TGTGCCAGCAGTCCCCGGACAGGAGGCAATCAGCCCCAGCATTTT; D: TRBD1; V: TRBV28; J: TRBJ1-5; size: -
CDR3: CASSWRQGPRGYGYTF; DNA: TGCGCCAGCAGCTGGAGACAGGGTCCCCGAGGGTATGGCTACACCTTC; D: TRBD1; V: TRBV5-1; J: TRBJ1-2; size: -
CDR3: CASSAGTGSNTGELFF; DNA: TGTGCCAGCAGCGCAGGGACTGGTTCGAACACCGGGGAGCTGTTTTTT; D: -; V: TRBV9; J: TRBJ2-2; size: -
CDR3: CASTPTEKFNSPLHF; DNA: TGTGCCAGCACCCCTACAGAAAAGTTCAATTCACCCCTCCACTTT; D: -; V: TRBV2; J: TRBJ1-6; size: -
CDR3: CASSEPGGRVGNTEAFF; DNA: TGCGCCAGCAGTGAGCCCGGCGGCAGGGTAGGCAACACTGAAGCTTTCTTT; D: -; V: TRBV10-1; J: TRBJ1-1; size: -
CDR3: CASSPGKGVSYEQYF; DNA: TGTGCCAGCTCACCAGGGAAAGGGGTCTCCTACGAGCAGTACTTC; D: -; V: TRBV18; J: TRBJ2-7; size: -
CDR3: CASSPHEIKTGGPAADTQYF; DNA: TGTGCCAGCTCACCACACGAAATAAAAACAGGGGGGCCGGCTGCAGATACGCAGTATTTT; D: TRBD1; V: TRBV18; J: TRBJ2-3; size: -
CDR3: CASREGDLNTEAFF; DNA: TGTGCCAGCAGAGAAGGGGATTTGAACACTGAAGCTTTCTTT; D: -; V: TRBV6-5; J: TRBJ1-1; size: -
CDR3: CARTGSGNTIYF; DNA: TGTGCCCGCACGGGCTCTGGAAACACCATATATTTT; D: -; V: TRBV30; J: TRBJ1-3; size: -
CDR3: CASSTQVYGYTF; DNA: TGTGCCAGTAGCACACAGGTTTATGGCTACACCTTC; D: -; V: TRBV19; J: TRBJ1-2; size: -
CDR3: CASTLGGAQETQYF; DNA: TGTGCCAGCACCCTGGGGGGGGCACAAGAGACCCAGTACTTC; D: -; V: TRBV7-2; J: TRBJ2-5; size: -
CDR3: CASTTGTSGETDTQYF; DNA: TGTGCCAGTACCACCGGGACTAGCGGGGAGACAGATACGCAGTATTTT; D: TRBD2; V: TRBV19; J: TRBJ2-3; size: -
CDR3: CATSAVVGRSGNTIYF; DNA: TGTGCCACCTCCGCCGTCGTGGGCCGCTCTGGAAACACCATATATTTT; D: -; V: TRBV15; J: TRBJ1-3; size: -
CDR3: CAIRAGEYPTDTQYF; DNA: TGTGCCATCAGGGCGGGAGAGTACCCCACAGATACGCAGTATTTT; D: TRBD2; V: TRBV10-3; J: TRBJ2-3; size: -
CDR3: CASSRSGTGGYNEQFF; DNA: TGTGCCAGCAGCCGATCCGGGACAGGGGGTTACAATGAGCAGTTCTTC; D: TRBD1; V: TRBV7-3; J: TRBJ2-1; size: -
CDR3: CASSYTSGRFGEAFF; DNA: TGTGCCAGCAGTTATACCTCTGGCCGCTTTGGCGAAGCTTTCTTT; D: -; V: TRBV6-6; J: TRBJ1-1; size: once
CDR3: CASSQPSSGQGTQYF; DNA: TGTGCCAGCAGCCAGCCCTCTAGCGGCCAGGGTACGCAGTATTTT; D: TRBD2; V: TRBV7-6; J: TRBJ2-3; size: -
CDR3: CASSPDSNPEKLFF; DNA: TGCGCCAGCAGCCCCGACAGTAACCCTGAAAAACTGTTTTTT; D: -; V: TRBV5-1; J: TRBJ1-4; size: -
CDR3: CASSSGQGRQPQHF; DNA: TGTGCCAGCAGCTCGGGACAGGGAAGGCAGCCCCAGCATTTT; D: TRBD1; V: TRBV6-6; J: TRBJ1-5; size: -